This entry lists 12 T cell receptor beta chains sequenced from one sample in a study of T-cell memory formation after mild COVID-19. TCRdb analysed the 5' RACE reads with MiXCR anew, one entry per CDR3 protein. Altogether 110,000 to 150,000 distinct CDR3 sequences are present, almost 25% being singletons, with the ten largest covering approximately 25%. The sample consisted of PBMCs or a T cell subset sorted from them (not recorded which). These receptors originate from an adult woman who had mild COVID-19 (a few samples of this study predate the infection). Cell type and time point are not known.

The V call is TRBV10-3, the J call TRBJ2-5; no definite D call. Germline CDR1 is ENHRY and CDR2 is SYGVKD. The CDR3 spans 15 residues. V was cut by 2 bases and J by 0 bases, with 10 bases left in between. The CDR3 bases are TGTGCCATCAGTGAGGCCCGCCATTACCAAGAGACCCAGTACTTC. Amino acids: CAISEARHYQETQYF.

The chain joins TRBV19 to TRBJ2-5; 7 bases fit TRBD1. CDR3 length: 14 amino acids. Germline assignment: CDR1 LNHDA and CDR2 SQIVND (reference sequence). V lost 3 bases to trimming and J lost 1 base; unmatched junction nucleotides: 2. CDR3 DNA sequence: TGTGCCAGTAGTATCTGGGACAGCCAAGAGACCCAGTACTTC. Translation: CASSIWDSQETQYF.

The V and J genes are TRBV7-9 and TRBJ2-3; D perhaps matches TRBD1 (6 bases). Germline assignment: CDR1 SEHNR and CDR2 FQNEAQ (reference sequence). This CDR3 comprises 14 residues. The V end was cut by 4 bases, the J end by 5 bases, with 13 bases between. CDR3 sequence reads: CASSSETGLDTQYF. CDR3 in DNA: TGTGCCAGCAGCTCGGAGACAGGCCTAGATACGCAGTATTTT.

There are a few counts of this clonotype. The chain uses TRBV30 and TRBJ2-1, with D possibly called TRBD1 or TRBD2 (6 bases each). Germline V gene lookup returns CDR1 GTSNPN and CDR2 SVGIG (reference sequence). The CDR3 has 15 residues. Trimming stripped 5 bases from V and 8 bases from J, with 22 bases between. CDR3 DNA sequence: TGTGCCTGGGCCGCTACGGGACATTCGGGAGATGAGCAGTTCTTC. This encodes CAWAATGHSGDEQFF.

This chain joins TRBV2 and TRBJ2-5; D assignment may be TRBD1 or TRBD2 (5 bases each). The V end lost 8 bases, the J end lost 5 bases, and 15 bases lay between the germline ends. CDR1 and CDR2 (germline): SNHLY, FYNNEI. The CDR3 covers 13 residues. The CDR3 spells CASDARDRETQYF. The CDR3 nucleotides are TGTGCCAGCGATGCCCGGGACCGGGAGACCCAGTACTTC.

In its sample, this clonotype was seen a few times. The DNA of the CDR3 is TGCGCCAGCAGCTTCCCGAGGGAGGAGGAAAACATTCAGTACTTC. Amino acids: CASSFPREEENIQYF. This sequence joins TRBV5-1 and TRBJ2-4, with D possibly being TRBD2 (6 bases). The CDR3 loop spans 15 amino acids. Germline V CDR1 and CDR2: SGHRS, YFSETQ. Between the trimmed V and J ends, which lost 2 bases and 5 bases, there was a span of 14 bases. Variable domain in full (rest from reference TRBV5-1 and TRBJ2-4): KAGVTQTPRYLIKTRGQQVTLSCSPISGHRSVSWYQQTPGQGLQFLFEYFSETQRNKGNFPGRFSGRQFSNSRSEMNVSTLELGDSALYLCASSFPREEENIQYFGAGTRLSVL.

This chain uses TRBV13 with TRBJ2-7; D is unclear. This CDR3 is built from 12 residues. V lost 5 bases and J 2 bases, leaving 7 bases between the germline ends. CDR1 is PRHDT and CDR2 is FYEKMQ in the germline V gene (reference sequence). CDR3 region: CASSLYTYEQYF. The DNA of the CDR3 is TGTGCCAGCAGCCTTTATACCTACGAGCAGTACTTC.

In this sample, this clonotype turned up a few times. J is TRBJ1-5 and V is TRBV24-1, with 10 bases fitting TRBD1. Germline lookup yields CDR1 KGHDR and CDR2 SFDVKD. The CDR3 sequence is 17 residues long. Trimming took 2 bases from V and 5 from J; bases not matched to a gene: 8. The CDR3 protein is CATSDSSGTGAYQPQHF. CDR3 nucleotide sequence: TGTGCCACCAGTGATTCATCCGGGACAGGGGCGTATCAGCCCCAGCATTTT.

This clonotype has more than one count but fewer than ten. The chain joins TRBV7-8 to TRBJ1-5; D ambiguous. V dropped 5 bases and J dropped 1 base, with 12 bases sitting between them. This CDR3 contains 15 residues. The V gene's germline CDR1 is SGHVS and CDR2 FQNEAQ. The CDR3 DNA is TGTGCCAGCAGCCATAGGGTGGGGAGCAATCAGCCCCAGCATTTT. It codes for CASSHRVGSNQPQHF.

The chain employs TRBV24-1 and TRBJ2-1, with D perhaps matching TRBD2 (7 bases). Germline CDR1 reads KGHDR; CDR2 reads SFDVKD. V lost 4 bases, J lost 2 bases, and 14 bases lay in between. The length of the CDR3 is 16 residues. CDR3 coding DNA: TGTGCCACCAGTGAACCAGGGGAGGGTCCCTACAATGAGCAGTTCTTC. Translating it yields CATSEPGEGPYNEQFF.

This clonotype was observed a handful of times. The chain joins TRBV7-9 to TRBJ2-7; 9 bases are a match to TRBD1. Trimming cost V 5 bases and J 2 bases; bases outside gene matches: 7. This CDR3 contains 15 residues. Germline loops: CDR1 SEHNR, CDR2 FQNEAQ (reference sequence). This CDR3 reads CASSAGQGLTYEQYF. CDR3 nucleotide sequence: TGTGCCAGCAGCGCGGGACAGGGCCTAACCTACGAGCAGTACTTC. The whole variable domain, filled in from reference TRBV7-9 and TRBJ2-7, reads DTGVSQNPRHKITKRGQNVTFRCDPISEHNRLYWYRQTLGQGPEFLTYFQNEAQLEKSRLLSDRFSAERPKGSFSTLEIQRTEQGDSAMYLCASSAGQGLTYEQYFGPGTRLTVT.

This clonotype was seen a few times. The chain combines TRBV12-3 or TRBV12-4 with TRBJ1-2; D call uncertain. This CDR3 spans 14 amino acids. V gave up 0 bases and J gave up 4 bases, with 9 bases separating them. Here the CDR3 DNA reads TGTGCCAGCAGTTTAGCTGTCAGATCCTATGGCTACACCTTC. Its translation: CASSLAVRSYGYTF.